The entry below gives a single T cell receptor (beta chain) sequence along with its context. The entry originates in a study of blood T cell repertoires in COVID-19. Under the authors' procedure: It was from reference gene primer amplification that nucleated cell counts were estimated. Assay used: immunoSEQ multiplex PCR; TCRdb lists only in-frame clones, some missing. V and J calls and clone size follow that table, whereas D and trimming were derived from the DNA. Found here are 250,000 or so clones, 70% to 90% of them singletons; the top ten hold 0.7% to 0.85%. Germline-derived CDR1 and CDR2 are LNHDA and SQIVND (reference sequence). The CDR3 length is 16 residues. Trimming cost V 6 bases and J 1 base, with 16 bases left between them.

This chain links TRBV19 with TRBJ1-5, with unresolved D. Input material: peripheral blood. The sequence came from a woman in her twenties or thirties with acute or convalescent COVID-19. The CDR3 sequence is CASSRVRVGSNQPQHF. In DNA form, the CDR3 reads TGTGCCAGTAGCCGGGTCCGGGTCGGGAGCAATCAGCCCCAGCATTTT.